This TCR beta chain comes out of a study of blood T cell repertoires in COVID-19. Study summary: COVID-19 samples collected from the United States, Italy and Spain covered acute and convalescent phases. PBMCs, B-cell-depleted T cells, or T cells were the source of the cDNA or gDNA that made up the material.

Authors' methods: Reference gene primer amplification yielded estimated nucleated cell counts. Repertoires were generated with immunoSEQ multiplex PCR, while TCRdb's copy carries only in-frame clones and drops some. The V and J calls and clone size were taken over from that table, and D and trimming were inferred from the DNA. This sample has more than 60,000 clones, with about 74% found just once. Germline values: CDR1 LGHNA, CDR2 YNFKEQ. The CDR3 has 13 residues. V lost 4 bases and J lost 8, with 14 bases in between. The source is a human donor with acute or convalescent COVID-19. The donor label of this sample is uncertain. The chain recombines TRBV4-2 with TRBJ1-2; D is uncertain. The sample comprised peripheral blood. In nucleotides, the CDR3 is TGTGCCAGCAGCCCCCCTGCGGGATCCGGCTACACCTTC. Protein product: CASSPPAGSGYTF.